Listed below are T cell receptor beta chains from one sample, sequenced in a study of T cells in Graves' hyperthyroidism and ophthalmopathy. TCRdb re-called the multiplex PCR reads with MiXCR, one entry per CDR3 protein. The table has more than 350,000 distinct CDR3 sequences, 15% seen once. Sequencing was performed on blood. These receptors all come from an older woman with Graves' ophthalmopathy. The CDR3 runs from the conserved cysteine through the conserved F or W. The D gene is left open where the match is weak. Clone size, where shown, is once, few, many, or a class for clones that have expanded.

>.|TRBV29-1|.|TRBJ2-5
CSVDTGGRETQYF
TGCAGCGTTGATACGGGGGGCAGGGAGACCCAGTACTTC
>many|TRBV4-1|.|TRBJ2-1
CASSQEEAAINEQFF
TGCGCCAGCAGCCAAGAGGAGGCGGCCATCAATGAGCAGTTCTTC
>.|TRBV19|TRBD1|TRBJ1-1
CASSNQGAQNTEAFF
TGTGCCAGTAGCAACCAGGGGGCCCAGAACACTGAAGCTTTCTTT
>.|TRBV2|TRBD1|TRBJ2-1
CASSEVGQVWFF
TGTGCCAGCAGTGAAGTCGGACAGGTTTGGTTCTTC
>many|TRBV10-3|TRBD2|TRBJ2-3
CAIRASGGYTDTQYF
TGTGCCATCAGGGCTAGCGGGGGCTACACAGATACGCAGTATTTT
>.|TRBV5-1|TRBD1|TRBJ2-7
CASSQNGQASYEQYF
TGCGCCAGCAGCCAAAACGGACAGGCCTCCTACGAGCAGTACTTC
>many|TRBV28|.|TRBJ2-7
CASSAAGLGYEQYF
TGTGCCAGCAGCGCCGCGGGGCTGGGGTACGAGCAGTACTTC
>many|TRBV2|.|TRBJ2-2
CASSETSMARGELFF
TGTGCCAGCAGTGAAACAAGTATGGCTCGCGGGGAGCTGTTTTTT
>few|TRBV9|TRBD1|TRBJ1-2
CASSVNPTGDGYTF
TGTGCCAGCAGCGTAAATCCTACAGGGGATGGCTACACCTTC
>many|TRBV30|.|TRBJ1-5
CAWSGLRDQPQHF
TGTGCCTGGAGTGGTCTTCGTGATCAGCCCCAGCATTTT
>few|TRBV18|TRBD1|TRBJ2-3
CASSRDRHDTQYF
TGTGCCAGCTCACGGGACAGGCACGATACGCAGTATTTT
>few|TRBV2|.|TRBJ2-2
CASSEWSGELFF
TGTGCCAGCAGTGAATGGTCCGGGGAGCTGTTTTTT
>many|TRBV5-1|.|TRBJ1-1
CASSPRTANTEAFF
TGCGCCAGCAGCCCTCGGACGGCAAACACTGAAGCTTTCTTT
>many|TRBV20-1|TRBD1|TRBJ2-7
CSAFRRDRAYEQYF
TGCAGTGCTTTCCGCCGGGACAGAGCCTACGAGCAGTACTTC
>few|TRBV10-3|.|TRBJ1-2
CAISDGVYGYTF
TGTGCCATCAGTGACGGGGTCTATGGCTACACCTTC
>many|TRBV7-6|.|TRBJ1-6
CASSLAAERNSPLHF
TGTGCCAGCAGCTTAGCGGCAGAGCGTAATTCACCCCTCCACTTT
>many|TRBV28|TRBD1|TRBJ2-7
CASSLGGTGPHEQYF
TGTGCCAGCAGTTTAGGAGGGACAGGGCCCCACGAGCAGTACTTC
>many|TRBV28|.|TRBJ1-2
CASSSGASLNYGYTF
TGTGCCAGCAGTTCGGGGGCCTCACTTAACTATGGCTACACCTTC
>.|TRBV6-5|.|TRBJ2-3
CASSYSKGNPPYF
TGTGCCAGCAGTTACTCGAAGGGCAATCCGCCGTATTTT
>few|TRBV10-3|TRBD1|TRBJ2-2
CAINTGTGVTGELFF
TGTGCCATCAATACCGGGACAGGGGTCACCGGGGAGCTGTTTTTT
>few|TRBV6-1|.|TRBJ1-6
CASSPGGHYNSPLHF
TGTGCCAGCAGCCCCGGGGGACACTATAATTCACCCCTCCACTTT
>few|TRBV7-2|TRBD2|TRBJ2-7
CASSFTPGLAGENEQYF
TGTGCCAGCAGCTTCACGCCGGGACTAGCGGGAGAGAACGAGCAGTACTTC
>many|TRBV7-8|TRBD2|TRBJ2-3
CASSLDAGARTDTQYF
TGTGCCAGCAGCTTAGATGCGGGAGCGCGTACAGATACGCAGTATTTT
>many|TRBV12-3/TRBV12-4|TRBD1|TRBJ1-5
CASSLPSPTGVWGQPQHF
TGTGCCAGCAGTTTACCTTCCCCCACAGGGGTGTGGGGTCAGCCCCAGCATTTT
>many|TRBV2|.|TRBJ2-5
CASRKGGETQYF
TGTGCCAGCCGCAAGGGTGGAGAGACCCAGTACTTC
>.|TRBV7-8|.|TRBJ2-6
CASSPLVSANPPPTPKSGANVLTF
TGTGCCAGCAGCCCCCTTGTGAGCGCCAACCCCCCCCCAACCCCCAAGTCTGGGGCCAACGTCCTGACTTTC
>many|TRBV12-3/TRBV12-4|TRBD2|TRBJ2-3
CASSFTAGGADTQYF
TGTGCCAGCAGTTTTACGGCGGGAGGAGCAGATACGCAGTATTTT
>many|TRBV2|.|TRBJ1-2
CASSGAFPGNYGYTF
TGTGCCAGCAGTGGAGCTTTTCCAGGGAACTATGGCTACACCTTC
>many|TRBV6-1|TRBD2|TRBJ2-1
CASSIFPSGNEQFF
TGTGCCAGCAGTATATTCCCTAGCGGAAATGAGCAGTTCTTC
>many|TRBV7-3|.|TRBJ2-1
CASSSDLDNEQFF
TGTGCCAGCAGCTCGGACCTAGACAATGAGCAGTTCTTC
>many|TRBV5-1|TRBD2|TRBJ2-7
CASSKGLAGDLGSYEQYF
TGCGCCAGCAGCAAGGGACTAGCGGGGGATCTGGGAAGCTACGAGCAGTACTTC
>.|TRBV5-1|TRBD2|TRBJ2-5
CASSPGDSGRASQETQYF
TGCGCCAGCAGCCCGGGGGATAGCGGGAGGGCGAGCCAAGAGACCCAGTACTTC
>many|TRBV6-1|TRBD2|TRBJ2-7
CASRVSGSPYEQYF
TGTGCCAGCAGGGTCAGCGGGAGCCCCTACGAGCAGTACTTC
>many|TRBV28|.|TRBJ1-5
CASTLGARAFNQPQHF
TGTGCCAGCACTTTAGGGGCCCGGGCCTTCAATCAGCCCCAGCATTTT
>few|TRBV4-1|.|TRBJ2-3
CASSQGGPRQYF
TGCGCCAGCAGCCAAGGGGGACCAAGGCAGTATTTT
>few|TRBV11-2|TRBD2|TRBJ2-3
CASSRTRTSGTDTQYF
TGTGCCAGCAGCCGGACTAGGACTAGCGGCACAGATACGCAGTATTTT
>many|TRBV5-1|.|TRBJ2-1
CASSLAGRESGNEQFF
TGCGCCAGCAGCTTGGCCGGGCGGGAATCGGGCAATGAGCAGTTCTTC
>many|TRBV18|.|TRBJ2-3
CASSRSPSRTDTQYF
TGTGCCAGCTCACGGAGTCCCTCCCGCACAGATACGCAGTATTTT
>many|TRBV12-3/TRBV12-4|TRBD2|TRBJ2-2
CASSPLAGSTGELFF
TGTGCCAGCAGTCCTCTAGCGGGCAGCACCGGGGAGCTGTTTTTT
>.|TRBV27|.|TRBJ2-7
CASSFAGWHEQYF
TGTGCCAGCAGTTTTGCAGGGTGGCACGAGCAGTACTTC
>many|TRBV2|.|TRBJ2-7
CASREGLYEQYF
TGTGCCAGCAGGGAAGGACTCTACGAGCAGTACTTC
>few|TRBV6-1|.|TRBJ2-1
CASSEMTINEQFF
TGTGCCAGCAGTGAAATGACGATCAATGAGCAGTTCTTC
>few|TRBV6-9|.|TRBJ2-5
CASSYIAAQETQYF
TGTGCCAGCAGTTACATAGCGGCCCAAGAGACCCAGTACTTC
>many|TRBV12-5|TRBD1|TRBJ2-1
CASGPPGTGTYNEQFF
TGTGCTAGTGGTCCCCCCGGGACAGGGACCTACAATGAGCAGTTCTTC
>few|TRBV19|TRBD2|TRBJ2-1
CATGLARYNEQFF
TGTGCCACAGGACTAGCTAGGTACAATGAGCAGTTCTTC
>many|TRBV20-1|.|TRBJ2-1
CSARGVEVGSVNEQFF
TGCAGTGCTAGAGGAGTAGAGGTGGGGAGTGTAAATGAGCAGTTCTTC
>few|TRBV11-1|.|TRBJ1-6
CASSQDVGNNSPLHF
TGTGCCAGCAGCCAAGATGTCGGAAATAATTCACCCCTCCACTTT
>many|TRBV11-2|.|TRBJ1-2
CASSFFRPTDGHTF
TGTGCCAGCAGCTTTTTTCGGCCGACCGACGGACACACCTTC
>many|TRBV5-1|.|TRBJ2-1
CASSLVSSGYNEQFF
TGCGCCAGCAGCTTGGTTAGTAGCGGCTACAATGAGCAGTTCTTC
>.|TRBV4-2|.|TRBJ1-5
CASSPALEGGQGQPQHF
TGTGCCAGCAGCCCGGCCCTTGAGGGGGGGCAGGGTCAGCCCCAGCATTTT
>.|TRBV28|.|TRBJ2-2
CASSLPNTGELFF
TGTGCCAGCAGTTTACCGAACACCGGGGAGCTGTTTTTT
>many|TRBV7-3|.|TRBJ2-3
CASSEGASGTQYF
TGTGCCAGCAGCGAAGGGGCAAGCGGAACGCAGTATTTT